A single sample gave rise to the 10 T cell receptor beta chains below, sequenced in a study of cytomegalovirus exposure and HLA in healthy donors. A multiplex PCR was run with 60 Vbeta primers and 13 Jbeta primers. Produced via immunoSEQ multiplex PCR; TCRdb's table is partial and in-frame only. This sample has 93,000 or so clones; more than 65% occur once, and the top ten carry approximately 10%. Specimen: PBMCs. These TCRs come from a young woman in good health and CMV-seropositive.

The V call is TRBV7-2, the J call TRBJ2-5, with TRBD2 matching over 8 bases. Trimming at V came to 2 bases and at J to 5 bases, leaving 4 bases not matched to a gene. The CDR3 is made up of 14 amino acids. Germline V gives CDR1 SGHTA, CDR2 FQGNSA. CDR3 DNA: TGTGCCAGCAGCTTACTAGCGGGCGGGGAGACCCAGTACTTC. Protein product: CASSLLAGGETQYF.

The chain links TRBV5-1 to TRBJ2-7; possibly TRBD1 for D (7 bases). The V gene lost 3 bases and the J gene lost 1 base, with 17 bases spanning the gap. The CDR3 runs 16 residues. Germline CDR1 and CDR2: SGHRS and YFSETQ. CDR3 region: CASSSGGTDPSYEQYF. Written as DNA, the CDR3 is TGCGCCAGCAGCTCTGGAGGGACAGACCCATCCTACGAGCAGTACTTC.

V gene TRBV11-2 combines with J gene TRBJ2-1; weak D call: TRBD1 (6 bases). Germline values: CDR1 SGHAT, CDR2 FQNNGV. The CDR3 totals 16 residues. With 4 bases removed from V and 4 bases from J, the gap between germline ends came to 17 bases. CDR3 sequence (DNA): TGTGCCAGCAGCTCCACTTGGGGGACAATGTACAATGAGCAGTTCTTC. As protein: CASSSTWGTMYNEQFF.

J is TRBJ1-2 and V is TRBV5-5; D possibly corresponds to TRBD1 (5 bases). The CDR3 consists of 16 residues. The germline V and J ends were trimmed by 2 bases and 4 bases, with 18 bases remaining between them. Germline CDR1 reads SGHKS; CDR2 reads YYEKEE (reference sequence). The CDR3 DNA follows: TGTGCCAGCAGCTTCAAACGTCCAGGGCGCAGCTATGGCTACACCTTC. Translated, it gives CASSFKRPGRSYGYTF.

The chain uses TRBV11-2 and TRBJ1-1; the match to TRBD1 covers 8 bases. The CDR3 loop spans 14 amino acids. After removal of 5 bases from V and 6 bases from J, the junction contained 8 bases not matched to a gene. The germline V gene has CDR1 SGHAT and CDR2 FQNNGV. CDR3 coding DNA: TGTGCCAGCAGCCAAATCAGGGGGCGCCCTGAAGCTTTCTTT. It encodes CASSQIRGRPEAFF.

This clone has only a few counts. The gene calls are TRBV12-5 and TRBJ2-7; 7 nucleotides match TRBD1. This CDR3 spans 12 amino acids. Per germline, CDR1 LGHNT and CDR2 FRNRAP. With V trimmed by 5 bases and J by 10 bases, 8 bases remained unmatched. CDR3: CASGPDRVRQYF. In DNA, the CDR3 is TGTGCTAGTGGTCCTGACAGGGTGAGACAGTACTTC.

The chain has TRBV28 and TRBJ2-3; 9 positions match TRBD1. J lost 3 bases, V lost 7 bases, and 5 bases had no gene match. This CDR3 region has 14 residues. Germline V lookup: CDR1 MDHEN, CDR2 SYDVKM. The CDR3 DNA reads TGTGCCAGCATTCGACAGGGGGGAACAGATACGCAGTATTTT. Amino acid sequence: CASIRQGGTDTQYF.

This clone was seen only once. The chain combines TRBV9 with TRBJ2-1, with a weak D call TRBD2 (5 bases). This CDR3 contains 15 residues. The germline V gene encodes CDR1 SGDLS and CDR2 YYNGEE. Trimming pared 0 bases from V and 3 bases from J, leaving 10 bases between. This CDR3 reads CASSVEERYYNEQFF. The CDR3 coding sequence is TGTGCCAGCAGCGTAGAAGAGCGGTACTACAATGAGCAGTTCTTC. Full variable domain (missing parts from reference TRBV9 and TRBJ2-1): DSGVTQTPKHLITATGQRVTLRCSPRSGDLSVYWYQQSLDQGLQFLIQYYNGEERAKGNILERFSAQQFPDLHSELNLSSLELGDSALYFCASSVEERYYNEQFFGPGTRLTVL.

This clone was counted a few times. The V call is TRBV5-5, the J call TRBJ2-7, with D maybe TRBD2 (6 bases). There are 15 residues in the CDR3. Per germline, CDR1 SGHKS and CDR2 YYEKEE (reference sequence). V lost 4 bases to trimming and J lost 2 bases, with 16 bases between them. As DNA, the CDR3 is TGTGCCAGCAGCGGTTTTTTCCGGGGGACCTACGAGCAGTACTTC. This codes for CASSGFFRGTYEQYF.

The V and J genes are TRBV7-2 and TRBJ2-3; D is undetermined. The CDR3 loop spans 13 amino acids. Germline loops: CDR1 SGHTA, CDR2 FQGNSA. Trimming shortened V by 3 bases and J by 10 bases, and 14 bases separated the two germline ends. The CDR3 sequence is CASSLRQGHPQYF. The CDR3 coding sequence is TGTGCCAGCAGCTTGAGACAAGGCCATCCGCAGTATTTT.